This TCR beta chain was captured by sequencing in a study of human T cells and chemical hapten exposure. Study-wide results and limits: No shift was seen in TCRs above 1 in 1000 frequency with DPC sensitization.

The template was total RNA from unfractionated whole blood. It was the library that attached unique molecular identifiers to individual cDNA molecules. Each CDR3 protein gets one entry after TCRdb re-called the 5' RACE reads with MiXCR. The profile shows more than 140,000 distinct CDR3 sequences, 3.5% to 5% of them singletons. CDR3 length equals 12 residues. From germline, CDR1 is SQVTM and CDR2 ANQGSEA. Trimming took 5 bases from V and 5 from J; bases not matched to a gene: 5. As for this clonotype: Its target is unknown.

This receptor was identified in a female donor in good health. V is TRBV29-1 and J is TRBJ2-5; 7 positions agree with TRBD2. The CDR3: CSVRDYLETQYF. CDR3 coding DNA: TGCAGCGTTCGGGACTACTTGGAGACCCAGTACTTC.